The clone carrying this T cell receptor beta chain was observed a few times. Its antigen is not known. Each sample provided at least 6 micrograms of extracted total RNA. Together with a sample-barcoded 5' primer, a J-beta primer mix was included in a second PCR lasting about 7 to 11 cycles. A 12-random-nucleotide template-switch adaptor tagged each cDNA molecule. MiXCR, applied by TCRdb to the 5' RACE reads, yields one record per CDR3 protein. The sample lists over a million distinct CDR3 sequences, around 59% occurring once. CDR3 size: 14 residues. Trimming shortened V by 6 bases and J by 4 bases, and 15 bases separated the two germline ends. CDR1 and CDR2 (germline): SGHDN, FVKESK. These data come from a study of blood T cells in healthy people across ages. Study-wide results and limits: The donors' CMV status was not determined, possibly confounding changes in expanded clonotypes. A roughly linear age-dependent decrease characterized TCR beta diversity per million T cells.

The V call is TRBV14, the J call TRBJ1-2, with unresolved D. The sample was blood. The sequence was obtained from a man aged 18-30 years in good health. CDR3 residues: CASSPFSQAYGYTF. The DNA for the CDR3 is TGTGCCAGCAGTCCTTTTAGCCAGGCCTATGGCTACACCTTC. The variable domain in full, completed from reference TRBV14 and TRBJ1-2, reads EAGVTQFPSHSVIEKGQTVTLRCDPISGHDNLYWYRRVMGKEIKFLLHFVKESKQDESGMPNNRFLAERTGGTYSTLKVQPAELEDSGVYFCASSPFSQAYGYTFGSGTRLTVV.